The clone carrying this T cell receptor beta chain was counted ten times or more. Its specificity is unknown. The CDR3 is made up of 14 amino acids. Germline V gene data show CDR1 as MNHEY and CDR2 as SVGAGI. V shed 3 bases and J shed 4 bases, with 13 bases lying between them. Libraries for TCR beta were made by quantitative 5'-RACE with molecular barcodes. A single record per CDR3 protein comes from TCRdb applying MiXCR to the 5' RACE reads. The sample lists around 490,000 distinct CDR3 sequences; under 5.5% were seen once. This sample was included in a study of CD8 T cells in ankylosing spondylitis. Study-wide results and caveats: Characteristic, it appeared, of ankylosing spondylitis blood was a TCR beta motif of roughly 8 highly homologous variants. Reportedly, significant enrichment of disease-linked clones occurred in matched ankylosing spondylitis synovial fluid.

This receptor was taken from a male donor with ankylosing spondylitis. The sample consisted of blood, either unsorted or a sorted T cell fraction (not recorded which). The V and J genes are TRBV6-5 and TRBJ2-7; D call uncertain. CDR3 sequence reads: CASSYVQESYEQYF. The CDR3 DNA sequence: TGTGCCAGCAGTTATGTCCAGGAATCTTACGAGCAGTACTTC.